These 18 T cell receptor beta chains came from one sample sequenced in a study of T cells in Graves' hyperthyroidism and ophthalmopathy. Amplification of TCR beta CDR3 regions used RNA as the template. The TCR CDR3 was amplified in a first-round RT-PCR using the HTBI primer set. MiXCR, applied by TCRdb to the multiplex PCR reads, yields one record per CDR3 protein. The table records around 600,000 distinct CDR3 sequences, less than 20% of them present only once. The source material was blood. These receptors came from a woman aged 25 to 39 with Graves' hyperthyroidism.

This clonotype was recorded a few times. This chain links TRBV5-6 with TRBJ2-3; D possibly corresponds to TRBD1 (5 bases). The V and J ends lost 6 bases and 1 base respectively, with 15 bases between them. This CDR3 is built from 15 residues. CDR1 and CDR2 from the germline V gene are SGHDT and YYEEEE. CDR3 sequence: CASNVGEGGTDTQYF. The CDR3 DNA follows: TGTGCCAGCAACGTTGGAGAAGGGGGCACAGATACGCAGTATTTT.

This clonotype was counted ten times or more. The CDR3 bases are TGTGCCAGCAGACCGCCCGGCAATCAGCCCCAGCATTTT. This translates into CASRPPGNQPQHF. The chain employs TRBV28 and TRBJ1-5; no clear D gene. With 6 bases removed from V and 2 bases from J, the gap between germline ends came to 8 bases. The CDR3 consists of 13 residues. Germline CDR1 and CDR2: MDHEN and SYDVKM.

In its sample, this clonotype was seen many times. The J gene is TRBJ2-2, the V gene TRBV15; possibly TRBD1 for D (5 bases). Germline V CDR1 and CDR2: LNHNV, YYDKDF (reference sequence). Trimming removed 6 bases from V and 7 bases from J, with 12 bases in between. This CDR3 has 13 residues. In DNA form, the CDR3 reads TGTGCCACCAGTACCAAGGGGAACGGGGAGCTGTTTTTT. Amino acid sequence: CATSTKGNGELFF. The full variable domain, in which reference TRBV15 and TRBJ2-2 provide the parts outside the CDR3, is DAMVIQNPRYQVTQFGKPVTLSCSQTLNHNVMYWYQQKSSQAPKLLFHYYDKDFNNEADTPDNFQSRRPNTSFCFLDIRSPGLGDTAMYLCATSTKGNGELFFGEGSRLTVL.

This clonotype was seen more than once but under ten times. The genes are TRBV9 and TRBJ1-2; 10 nucleotides align to TRBD1. With 5 bases clipped from V and 6 bases from J, the junction kept 4 bases outside the gene matches. The V gene's germline CDR1 is SGDLS and CDR2 YYNGEE. The CDR3 contains 13 residues. The CDR3: CASRPGTGDGYTF. The CDR3 DNA reads TGTGCCAGCAGACCCGGGACAGGGGATGGCTACACCTTC.

The rearrangement links TRBV28 to TRBJ2-1, with D possibly matching TRBD1 (5 bases). The V and J ends lost 3 bases and 10 bases respectively, with 16 bases between them. Per the germline V gene, CDR1 is MDHEN and CDR2 is SYDVKM. The CDR3 spans 14 residues. CDR3 DNA sequence: TGTGCCAGCAGTTTCGCACAGGAAATTTTGGAGCAGTTCTTC. This codes for CASSFAQEILEQFF.

With regard to this clonotype: With a much larger clone just one base away, this may be a read error. The chain has TRBV20-1 and TRBJ2-2; 7 nucleotides line up with TRBD1. Germline CDR1 and CDR2: DFQATT and SNEGSKA (reference sequence). This CDR3 region has 14 residues. The CDR3 region has the DNA TGCGGTGCTGCCGGGACAGACAACACCGGGGAGCTGTTTTTT. Translation: CGAAGTDNTGELFF.

This clonotype showed up just a few times. CDR3 coding DNA: TGCGCCAGCAGCTATCTCTCGGGGACACCTTCCTACGAGCAGTACTTC. Its protein is CASSYLSGTPSYEQYF. The chain recombines TRBV4-3 with TRBJ2-7; D might be TRBD1 (6 bases). The length of the CDR3 is 16 residues. Per the germline V gene, CDR1 is LGHNA and CDR2 is YSLEER. The V gene lost 5 bases and the J gene lost 1 base, with 18 bases spanning the gap.

In its sample, this clonotype was seen a few times. For the CDR3, the DNA is TGCGCCAGTCACAGGGACGGGCAGCCCCAGCATTTT. Translating gives CASHRDGQPQHF. This chain connects TRBV10-1 to TRBJ1-5, with a weak D call TRBD1 (6 bases). The V and J ends lost 9 bases and 7 bases respectively, with 13 bases between them. The V gene's germline CDR1 is WNHNN and CDR2 SYGVQD (reference sequence). The CDR3 has 12 amino acids.

There are many counts of this clonotype. The V gene is TRBV6-2 or TRBV6-3, the J gene TRBJ2-3; tentative D call: TRBD2 (5 bases). This CDR3 contains 14 residues. Trimming removed 5 bases from V and 6 bases from J, with 15 bases in between. Germline V CDR1 and CDR2: MNHEY, SVGEGT. CDR3 in amino acids: CASSLLDFEDTQYF. CDR3 bases: TGTGCCAGCAGTCTCCTGGACTTCGAGGATACGCAGTATTTT.

There are a few counts of this clonotype. The rearrangement uses TRBV20-1 and TRBJ2-5; D tentatively reads TRBD1 or TRBD2 (5 bases each). The ends were cut back, 3 bases at V and 5 bases at J, with 13 bases in the middle. CDR3 size: 13 residues. Germline assignment: CDR1 DFQATT and CDR2 SNEGSKA (reference sequence). The CDR3 bases are TGCAGTGCTAGGCCGGGGCAGGCGGAGACCCAGTACTTC. Its translation is CSARPGQAETQYF.

This clonotype was detected ten times or more. The chain joins TRBV12-5 to TRBJ2-3, with D maybe TRBD1 (5 bases). The CDR3 spans 14 residues. Trimming stripped 6 bases from V and 2 bases from J, with 12 bases between. Germline V gene lookup returns CDR1 LGHNT and CDR2 FRNRAP. This chain's CDR3 is CASGAGLATDTQYF. The CDR3 DNA is TGTGCTAGTGGGGCAGGGCTTGCCACAGATACGCAGTATTTT.

This clonotype was counted ten times or more. V and J are TRBV2 and TRBJ1-1; 7 bases are a match to TRBD1. The CDR3 totals 14 residues. Germline CDR1 is SNHLY and CDR2 is FYNNEI. Germline trimming cut 6 bases from V and 2 bases from J; bases unmatched to any gene: 6. CDR3 region: CASRRTGENTEAFF. The DNA of the CDR3 is TGTGCCAGCAGACGGACAGGCGAAAACACTGAAGCTTTCTTT.

The V and J genes are TRBV7-9 and TRBJ1-3; 9 nucleotides align to TRBD1. With 1 base clipped from V and 0 bases from J, the junction kept 4 bases outside the gene matches. CDR3 length: 17 amino acids. Per the germline V gene, CDR1 is SEHNR and CDR2 is FQNEAQ (reference sequence). The chain's CDR3 is CASSLGQGVDSGNTIYF. Here the CDR3 DNA reads TGTGCCAGCAGCTTAGGACAGGGGGTCGACTCTGGAAACACCATATATTTT. Variable domain in full (rest from reference TRBV7-9 and TRBJ1-3): DTGVSQNPRHKITKRGQNVTFRCDPISEHNRLYWYRQTLGQGPEFLTYFQNEAQLEKSRLLSDRFSAERPKGSFSTLEIQRTEQGDSAMYLCASSLGQGVDSGNTIYFGEGSWLTVV.

The gene calls are TRBV12-3 or TRBV12-4 and TRBJ1-4, with D uncertain. V lost 8 bases, J lost 0 bases, and 16 bases lay in between. CDR3 length: 16 amino acids. CDR3 region: CASGEQEIATNEKLFF. The DNA for the CDR3 is TGTGCCAGCGGGGAGCAGGAAATTGCAACTAATGAAAAACTGTTTTTT.

In its sample, this clonotype was seen a few times. The J gene is TRBJ2-2, the V gene TRBV6-5; D uncertain. Trimming removed 0 bases from V and 3 bases from J, with 2 bases in between. This CDR3 contains 13 residues. CDR1 and CDR2 (germline): MNHEY, SVGAGI. This CDR3 reads CASSYSHTGELFF. The CDR3 nucleotides read TGTGCCAGCAGTTACTCTCACACCGGGGAGCTGTTTTTT.

This clonotype was seen at least ten times. V and J are TRBV5-1 and TRBJ1-1; tentative D call: TRBD1 (5 bases). The V end lost 0 bases, the J end lost 4 bases, and 13 bases lay between the germline ends. Germline CDR1 and CDR2: SGHRS and YFSETQ. The CDR3 contains 15 residues. The CDR3 spells CASSLDMTDRTEAFF. CDR3 nucleotides: TGCGCCAGCAGCTTGGATATGACAGACCGCACTGAAGCTTTCTTT.

This clonotype was counted between two and nine times. The chain uses TRBV4-2 and TRBJ2-5, with D perhaps matching TRBD1 (5 bases). V lost 3 bases and J 6 bases, leaving 17 bases between the germline ends. Germline values: CDR1 LGHNA, CDR2 YNFKEQ. CDR3 length equals 15 residues. In DNA, the CDR3 is TGTGCCAGCAGCCAGGGCACAGGTCCCGAAAAGACCCAGTACTTC. Translation: CASSQGTGPEKTQYF.

On this clonotype itself: Since a much larger clone is just one base distant, this may be a read error. This chain connects TRBV30 to TRBJ2-3, with 8 positions matching TRBD2. Germline V CDR1 and CDR2: GTSNPN, SVGIG (reference sequence). The length of the CDR3 is 14 residues. V was clipped by 2 bases and J by 10 bases; unmatched bases: 11. CDR3 nucleotide sequence: TGTGCCTGGAGTCTCCGGGGGGGAGCGGATGCGCAGTATTTT. Amino acids: CAWSLRGGADAQYF.